The text below deals with one T cell receptor beta chain. This sample was taken from a study of shared clonotypes between healthy human individuals. Germline V lookup: CDR1 MNHEY, CDR2 SVGAGI. Trimming removed 3 bases from V and 3 bases from J; junction bases left unmatched: 8. The CDR3 extends over 15 amino acids. Replicate sorted-subset PCRs were loaded with approximately 190 ng DNA, 30,000 to 35,000 T cell genomes. Profiled with immunoSEQ multiplex PCR; TCRdb holds only in-frame clones, not every one. The sample carries about 380,000 clones, 95% to 97% recorded once. This chain uses TRBV6-5 with TRBJ2-7; 7 bases are shared with TRBD2. The sequence derives from a man aged 30 to 45 in good health. The source material was memory CD8+ T cells sorted from blood. The subset: CD45RO+ cells pooled with CCR7-negative TemRA cells. CDR3 sequence reads: CASSYLAGANYEQYF. CDR3 nucleotides: TGTGCCAGCAGTTATCTGGCGGGAGCTAACTACGAGCAGTACTTC.